Each of the 10 T cell receptor beta chains below was sequenced from the same sample in a study of OX40 agonist ivuxolimab in advanced cancers. TCRdb's copy holds only in-frame clones and misses some; the assay was immunoSEQ multiplex PCR. The table records more than 50,000 clones, 84% of them present only once. The starting material was CD4+ or CD8+ T cells sorted from blood, obtained in a trial of the OX40 agonist ivuxolimab. The receptors stem from an adult with an advanced solid tumor such as melanoma, head and neck, liver or kidney cancer.

This chain uses TRBV18 with TRBJ2-3; the D gene could be TRBD1 or TRBD2 (5 bases each). With 4 bases removed from V and 0 bases from J, the gap between germline ends came to 14 bases. The CDR3 length is 16 residues. CDR1 KGHSH and CDR2 LQKENI come from the germline V gene. The CDR3 region has the DNA TGTGCCAGCTCACATGCTTGGGGGTTCAGCACAGATACGCAGTATTTT. It encodes CASSHAWGFSTDTQYF.

The chain couples TRBV11-3 to TRBJ2-3; no firm D call. V dropped 5 bases and J dropped 6 bases, with 15 bases sitting between them. The CDR3 has 14 residues. CDR1 is SGHNT and CDR2 is YENEEA in the germline V gene. The CDR3: CASSRRALSDTQYF. The CDR3 DNA reads TGTGCCAGCAGCCGCCGGGCCCTCAGCGATACGCAGTATTTT.

This chain joins TRBV28 and TRBJ1-5; D possibly corresponds to TRBD1 (5 bases). V lost 6 bases and J lost 5, with 14 bases in between. Germline loops: CDR1 MDHEN, CDR2 SYDVKM. The CDR3 runs 14 residues. The CDR3 protein is CASSLSTEHQPQHF. The CDR3 DNA follows: TGTGCCAGCAGCCTTTCGACAGAACATCAGCCCCAGCATTTT.

This chain joins TRBV2 and TRBJ2-6; 12 bases align to TRBD1. The CDR3 loop spans 17 amino acids. Germline V gives CDR1 SNHLY, CDR2 FYNNEI. V shed 7 bases and J 0 bases; nucleotides not matched to a gene: 4. The CDR3 DNA reads TGTGCCAGCACCCTGGGACAGGGGGCCTCTGGGGCCAACGTCCTGACTTTC. Amino acids: CASTLGQGASGANVLTF.

This clone has only a few counts. The genes are TRBV28 and TRBJ1-5; D is ambiguous. The germline gives CDR1 MDHEN, CDR2 SYDVKM. V lost 1 base, J lost 7 bases, and 8 bases lay in between. The CDR3 spans 13 residues. The CDR3 is CASSLLGWQPQHF. The DNA for the CDR3 is TGTGCCAGCAGTTTATTGGGGTGGCAGCCCCAGCATTTT.

For the CDR3, the DNA is TGCAGCGTTGGGGGCAGCGGTGGGTGGGGAGATACGCAGTATTTT. Protein: CSVGGSGGWGDTQYF. The gene calls are TRBV29-1 and TRBJ2-3, with D perhaps assigned TRBD1 or TRBD2 (5 bases each). The CDR3 length is 15 residues. V was trimmed by 4 bases and J by 5 bases, leaving 19 bases between them. Per germline, CDR1 SQVTM and CDR2 ANQGSEA.

The chain carries TRBV13 and TRBJ2-1, with TRBD1 matching 11 bases. V shed 1 base and J 6 bases; nucleotides not matched to a gene: 2. CDR1 and CDR2 from the germline V gene are PRHDT and FYEKMQ (reference sequence). The CDR3 consists of 15 residues. The CDR3 coding sequence is TGTGCCAGCAGCTTAGCCGGGACAGGGGGCAATGAGCAGTTCTTC. This translates into CASSLAGTGGNEQFF. The full variable domain, in which reference TRBV13 and TRBJ2-1 provide the parts outside the CDR3, is AAGVIQSPRHLIKEKRETATLKCYPIPRHDTVYWYQQGPGQDPQFLISFYEKMQSDKGSIPDRFSAQQFSDYHSELNMSSLELGDSALYFCASSLAGTGGNEQFFGPGTRLTVL.

CDR3 sequence: CAWSGGATNEKLFF. CDR3 DNA: TGTGCCTGGAGTGGAGGGGCAACTAATGAAAAACTGTTTTTT. The rearrangement joins TRBV30 to TRBJ1-4; D may be TRBD1 (5 bases). CDR3 length equals 14 residues. Germline CDR1 is GTSNPN and CDR2 is SVGIG (reference sequence). Trimming shortened V by 1 base and J by 0 bases, and 6 bases separated the two germline ends.

This clone showed up just a few times. The chain uses TRBV6-6 and TRBJ1-5; no clear D gene. Germline values: CDR1 MNHNY, CDR2 SVGAGI (reference sequence). The CDR3 has 14 amino acids. The V end was cut by 5 bases, the J end by 3 bases, with 11 bases between. The chain's CDR3 is CASSPGSPNQPQHF. In DNA, the CDR3 is TGTGCCAGCAGTCCCGGGAGCCCCAATCAGCCCCAGCATTTT.

With regard to this clone: Other DNA sequences in the same sample also yield this CDR3. The rearrangement links TRBV19 to TRBJ1-5, with TRBD1 matching 7 bases. This CDR3 is 13 amino acids long. J lost 9 bases, V lost 5 bases, and 7 bases had no gene match. Germline V CDR1 and CDR2: LNHDA, SQIVND (reference sequence). CDR3 DNA sequence: TGTGCCAGTAGTCGACAGGGACCTCGGCCCCAGCATTTT. This translates into CASSRQGPRPQHF.